A selection of T cell receptor beta chains follows, all from one sample in a study of tumor-infiltrating lymphocytes in localized non-small cell lung cancer. TCRdb's table, derived via immunoSEQ multiplex PCR, lists solely in-frame clones and lacks some. The table shows some 15,000 clones, with roughly 76% occurring only once. The sequencing sample was made of lung tumor tissue. The receptor set was obtained from a human donor with non-small cell lung cancer. Each CDR3 is given without its conserved first and last residue. For some rows the clone size is stated as once, few or many, or as a class when expanded; others skip it.

V gene: TRBV5-4; J gene: TRBJ1-4; clone size: NA; CDR3 protein: ASSRQGYNEKLF
V gene: TRBV11-2; J gene: TRBJ1-4; clone size: NA; CDR3 protein: ASSLGGQRRQKLF
V gene: TRBV7-9; J gene: TRBJ2-5; clone size: once; CDR3 protein: ASSGGTRASMTRGETQY
V gene: TRBV28; J gene: TRBJ2-4; clone size: NA; CDR3 protein: ASSGTSGRDENIQY
V gene: TRBV11-1; J gene: TRBJ2-3; clone size: NA; CDR3 protein: ASSLGLVLADTQY
V gene: TRBV5-1; J gene: TRBJ1-2; clone size: few; CDR3 protein: ASSLESGTVGYT
V gene: TRBV2; J gene: TRBJ1-5; clone size: few; CDR3 protein: ASSAGTVSNQPQH
V gene: TRBV6-5; J gene: TRBJ1-5; clone size: NA; CDR3 protein: ASSYGGANQPQH
V gene: TRBV19; J gene: TRBJ2-2; clone size: NA; CDR3 protein: ASRPGQLGTGELF
V gene: TRBV7-8; J gene: TRBJ1-1; clone size: NA; CDR3 protein: ASSLEYNTEAF
V gene: TRBV7-6; J gene: TRBJ1-6; clone size: NA; CDR3 protein: ASSLFQGKTSRDNSPLH
V gene: TRBV10-2; J gene: TRBJ2-1; clone size: NA; CDR3 protein: ASRDRDRKNNEQF
V gene: TRBV10-2; J gene: TRBJ2-7; clone size: NA; CDR3 protein: ASSDRSKSYEQY
V gene: TRBV2; J gene: TRBJ2-7; clone size: NA; CDR3 protein: ASTSGGRYEQY
V gene: TRBV6-5; J gene: TRBJ1-3; clone size: NA; CDR3 protein: ASGRAQGTGNTIY
V gene: TRBV28; J gene: TRBJ1-2; clone size: NA; CDR3 protein: ASSSRQGLEYGYT
V gene: TRBV28; J gene: TRBJ1-5; clone size: NA; CDR3 protein: ASRLQVFGNQPQH
V gene: TRBV29-1; J gene: TRBJ2-2; clone size: NA; CDR3 protein: SVELAGRDTGELF
V gene: TRBV15; J gene: TRBJ2-7; clone size: once; CDR3 protein: ATSREFGYEQY
V gene: TRBV7-2; J gene: TRBJ2-1; clone size: NA; CDR3 protein: ASSLTSSGNEQF
V gene: TRBV11-2; J gene: TRBJ2-5; clone size: few; CDR3 protein: ASSPGTSGSWETQY
V gene: TRBV28; J gene: TRBJ2-4; clone size: NA; CDR3 protein: ASSGQGINIQY
V gene: TRBV18; J gene: TRBJ2-7; clone size: NA; CDR3 protein: ASSDLIYEQY
V gene: TRBV7-6; J gene: TRBJ1-3; clone size: large; CDR3 protein: ASSLDTNSGNTIY
V gene: TRBV6-5; J gene: TRBJ1-6; clone size: NA; CDR3 protein: ASSYFEGGYSPLH
V gene: TRBV15; J gene: TRBJ1-4; clone size: NA; CDR3 protein: ATSRTGGNEKLF
V gene: TRBV7-3; J gene: TRBJ2-3; clone size: NA; CDR3 protein: ASSWDWADTQY
V gene: TRBV5-6; J gene: TRBJ2-5; clone size: NA; CDR3 protein: ASSAYNRGGETQY
V gene: TRBV25-1; J gene: TRBJ2-4; clone size: NA; CDR3 protein: ASRTSGNIQY
V gene: TRBV19; J gene: TRBJ2-3; clone size: NA; CDR3 protein: ASSIGNSHTDTQY
V gene: TRBV2; J gene: TRBJ1-1; clone size: few; CDR3 protein: ASKGTLTEAF
V gene: TRBV4-1; J gene: TRBJ2-7; clone size: NA; CDR3 protein: ASSQESWDRATYEQY